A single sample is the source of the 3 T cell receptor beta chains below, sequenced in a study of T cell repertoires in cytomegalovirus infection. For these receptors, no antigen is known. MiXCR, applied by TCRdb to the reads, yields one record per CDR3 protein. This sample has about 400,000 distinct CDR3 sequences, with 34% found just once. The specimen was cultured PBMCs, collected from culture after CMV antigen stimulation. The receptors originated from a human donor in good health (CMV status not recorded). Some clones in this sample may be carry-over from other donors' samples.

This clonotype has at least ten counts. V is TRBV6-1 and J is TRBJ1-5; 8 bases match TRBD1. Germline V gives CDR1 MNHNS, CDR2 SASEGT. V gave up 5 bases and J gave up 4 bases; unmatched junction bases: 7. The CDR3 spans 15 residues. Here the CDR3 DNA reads TGTGCCAGCAGTATTGGACAGGGACTAAATCAGCCCCAGCATTTT. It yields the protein CASSIGQGLNQPQHF.

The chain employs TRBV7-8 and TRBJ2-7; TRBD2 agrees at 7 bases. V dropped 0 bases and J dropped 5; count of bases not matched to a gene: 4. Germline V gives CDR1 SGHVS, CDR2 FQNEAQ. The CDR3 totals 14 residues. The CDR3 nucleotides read TGTGCCAGCAGCTTAGCGGGAGGGATCAACGAGCAGTACGTC. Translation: CASSLAGGINEQYV.

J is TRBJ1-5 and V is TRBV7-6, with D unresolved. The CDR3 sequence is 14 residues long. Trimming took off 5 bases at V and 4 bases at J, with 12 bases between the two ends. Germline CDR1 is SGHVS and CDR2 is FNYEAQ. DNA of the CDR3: TGTGCCAGCAGCCTGGACGGGGAGAATCAGCCCCAGCATTTT. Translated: CASSLDGENQPQHF.